This section outlines one T cell receptor (beta chain) sequence together with its context. This receptor's antigen is unknown. No per-base quality is available; no much larger clone lies one base away. At the junction V is shortened by 3 bases and J by 4 bases; bases outside the gene matches: 7. The CDR3 covers 16 residues, taking in both the cysteine and the phenylalanine. Only the CDR3 region is kept as DNA, spanning 48 bases read in frame from base 1. The germline V gene (reference sequence) sets CDR1 to LNHDA and CDR2 to SQIVND. This sample was taken from a study of blood T cell repertoires in COVID-19 (TCRdb year 2020). A note on the overall study: Collaborator samples came from the United States, Italy and Spain and covered acute and convalescent phases of COVID-19. The prospective study material was composed of cDNA or gDNA derived from T cells, B-cell-depleted T cells, or PBMCs. Subjects who had been exposed to COVID-19, were actively infected with it, or had recovered from it provided the deeply sampled blood TCRbeta repertoires that made up the dataset. A freely available public database, intended as a resource for researchers studying the immune response to SARS-CoV-2, is where the repertoires were released. The samples were drawn from the first 160 participants of the ongoing ImmuneRACE study and from roughly 1,300 subjects provided by 6 global collaborators. The sample metadata nearly always contained a de-identified subject ID, COVID-19 status, age in years and sex. Where available, HLA class I and class II types were taken from metadata supplied by the sample provider and were not determined by assay-based typing. The full study reports these points: The amount of clinical and demographic metadata varied by source and participant and was provided uncurated.

Collaborating institutions collected whole blood in K2EDTA tubes following their own protocols. For TCRbeta analysis, collaborators shipped samples as frozen whole blood, isolated PBMCs, or DNA extracted from either of those sample types. The immunoSEQ Assay, a bias-controlled multiplex PCR, was used to amplify TCRbeta CDR3 regions from genomic DNA. Turning to the authors' computational methods: Within the assay, amplification of reference gene primers was used to estimate how many nucleated cells each sample contained. To quantify the absolute abundance of each unique TCRbeta CDR3 rearrangement, sequence reads were collapsed and filtered. For each sample, productive Simpson clonality was calculated as the square root of Simpson's diversity index over productive rearrangements. TCRdb limited this immuneACCESS table to in-frame rearrangements with V and J called. A share of clones is missing; checked studies link under half to unresolved V genes, and the rest is unexplained. That table is the source of V, J and clone size, and D and trimming were worked out from the DNA. The table for this sample lists approximately 260,000 clones; around 90% of them were counted only once. 2.2% of the sample comes from the top ten.

The sample taken for sequencing was peripheral blood. This chain is built from TRBV19 and TRBJ2-5; TRBD1 fits 11 bases in the junction. The clonotype comes from a man aged 45-65 years with acute or convalescent COVID-19. The nucleotides are TGTGCCAGTAGTATTCCCGGACAGGGGGCAAGAGAGACCCAGTACTTC. Translation gives CASSIPGQGARETQYF.